These 17 T cell receptor beta chains were all obtained from the same sample, sequenced in a study of blood T cell repertoires in COVID-19 (dated by TCRdb to 2019 to 2021). Receptor libraries were prepared by the immunoSEQ multiplex PCR assay. TCRdb re-hosts the immuneACCESS table, in-frame sequences only. Its copies lack some clones; in the studies checked, an unresolved V gene accounts for under half of them, and the cause for the rest is not known. The sample table shows over 400,000 clones, and approximately 86% are seen once. The ten largest clones add up to more than 7.5% of the sample. The material sequenced was PBMCs or T cells enriched from blood (not recorded which). These receptors all stem from a woman aged 60-75 years who had recovered from COVID-19.

The chain is built from TRBV24-1 and TRBJ2-1, with D possibly being TRBD1 (5 bases). The length of the CDR3 is 15 residues. V was clipped by 5 bases and J by 8 bases, with 18 bases between them. Germline V CDR1 and CDR2: KGHDR, SFDVKD. The CDR3 DNA is TGTGCCACCAGTGTTGGACAAAGTAGGATGGATGAGCAGTTCTTC. Its protein is CATSVGQSRMDEQFF.

CDR3 sequence: CASSRSGEGNQPQHF. Here the CDR3 DNA reads TGTGCCAGTAGTCGGTCGGGGGAAGGCAATCAGCCCCAGCATTTT. The chain links TRBV19 to TRBJ1-5; the D gene is possibly TRBD1 (5 bases). Trimming took off 5 bases at V and 2 bases at J, with 13 bases between the two ends. CDR1 and CDR2 from the germline V gene are LNHDA and SQIVND (reference sequence). The CDR3 loop spans 15 amino acids.

V gene TRBV4-1 combines with J gene TRBJ1-3; D ambiguous. Trimming left V 3 bases short and J 0 bases short, with 9 bases between. This CDR3 region has 15 residues. Germline values: CDR1 MGHRA, CDR2 YSYEKL. The CDR3: CASSQGQNSGNTIYF. DNA of the CDR3: TGCGCCAGCAGCCAGGGCCAAAACTCTGGAAACACCATATATTTT.

The chain combines TRBV7-9 with TRBJ2-7; 8 nucleotides align to TRBD2. CDR1 and CDR2 from the germline V gene are SEHNR and FQNEAQ (reference sequence). The CDR3 totals 15 residues. Unmatched junction bases numbered 6, after V lost 1 base and J lost 4 bases. The CDR3 bases are TGTGCCAGCAGCTTAGGGGCTGGACTAGCTTACGAGCAGTACTTC. Its translation: CASSLGAGLAYEQYF. Full variable domain (remainder filled in from reference TRBV7-9 and TRBJ2-7): DTGVSQNPRHKITKRGQNVTFRCDPISEHNRLYWYRQTLGQGPEFLTYFQNEAQLEKSRLLSDRFSAERPKGSFSTLEIQRTEQGDSAMYLCASSLGAGLAYEQYFGPGTRLTVT.

J is TRBJ1-2 and V is TRBV18; 8 bases match TRBD1. V gave up 6 bases and J gave up 0 bases; unmatched junction bases: 12. From germline, CDR1 is KGHSH and CDR2 LQKENI. The CDR3 runs to 17 residues. The CDR3 sequence: CASSPRQGSLANYGYTF. For the CDR3, the DNA is TGTGCCAGCTCCCCTCGACAGGGGTCCTTAGCTAACTATGGCTACACCTTC.

The chain combines TRBV7-8 with TRBJ1-3; 9 bases map to TRBD1. CDR3 length: 17 residues. V shed 4 bases, J shed 2 bases, and the junction held 9 bases outside the gene matches. CDR1 is SGHVS, CDR2 FQNEAQ, per germline. The CDR3 DNA reads TGTGCCAGCAGCTCGTGGGACAGGGAAACACCTGGAAACACCATATATTTT. Translated, it gives CASSSWDRETPGNTIYF.

The chain employs TRBV4-1 and TRBJ1-2; 8 nucleotides match TRBD1. Germline lookup yields CDR1 MGHRA and CDR2 YSYEKL. CDR3 length: 15 amino acids. The trim removed 3 bases at V and 6 bases at J, leaving 9 bases unmatched. The CDR3, as DNA: TGCGCCAGCAGCCAGGATGTACCAGGGGGCAATGGCTACACCTTC. Translating gives CASSQDVPGGNGYTF.

The J gene is TRBJ2-3, the V gene TRBV19; the D gene is possibly TRBD2 (6 bases). The V gene's germline CDR1 is LNHDA and CDR2 SQIVND (reference sequence). The CDR3 spans 14 residues. V gave up 5 bases and J gave up 5 bases, with 14 bases separating them. The CDR3 DNA reads TGTGCCAGTAGTCGGGGGACCTTGGGAGATACGCAGTATTTT. Its protein product is CASSRGTLGDTQYF.

The chain couples TRBV7-9 to TRBJ1-1; no firm D call. The CDR3 loop spans 14 amino acids. Germline V CDR1 and CDR2: SEHNR, FQNEAQ (reference sequence). V lost 2 bases, J lost 1 base, and 8 bases lay in between. As DNA, the CDR3 is TGTGCCAGCAGCTTACCCTTAGCGAACACTGAAGCTTTCTTT. It codes for CASSLPLANTEAFF.

The chain recombines TRBV2 with TRBJ1-6, with TRBD1 identical over 7 bases. Unmatched junction bases numbered 1, after V lost 6 bases and J lost 2 bases. From germline, CDR1 is SNHLY and CDR2 FYNNEI. This CDR3 has 14 amino acids. The CDR3 is CASRGTAYNSPLHF. The CDR3 DNA reads TGTGCCAGCAGAGGGACAGCCTATAATTCACCCCTCCACTTT.

The rearrangement uses TRBV28 and TRBJ2-7; TRBD2 matches 10 bases. Germline CDR1 and CDR2: MDHEN and SYDVKM. After removal of 3 bases from V and 4 bases from J, the junction contained 0 bases not matched to a gene. This CDR3 contains 13 residues. The CDR3 here is CASSLTSGYEQYV. The CDR3 DNA reads as TGTGCCAGCAGTTTGACTAGCGGGTACGAGCAGTACGTC.

The chain carries TRBV2 and TRBJ2-3; no definite D call. Germline V lookup: CDR1 SNHLY, CDR2 FYNNEI. Trimming removed 3 bases from V and 2 bases from J, with 9 bases in between. The CDR3 loop spans 14 amino acids. The CDR3 is CASSESVYTDTQYF. As DNA, the CDR3 is TGTGCCAGCAGTGAGTCAGTATACACAGATACGCAGTATTTT.

Notes on this clone: The junction departs from the called germline gene at one end, perhaps through a read error. The CDR3 DNA reads as TGTGCCAGCAGCCAATATGGGACAGGGGGCGCAAAACTTGGCTACATCTTC. As protein: CASSQYGTGGAKLGYIF. The gene calls are TRBV3-1 (or the pseudogene TRBV3-2) and TRBJ1-2; 12 nucleotides line up with TRBD1. The CDR3 is 17 amino acids. The germline gives CDR1 LGHDT, CDR2 YNNKEL (reference sequence).

The chain links TRBV2 to TRBJ1-1, with D uncertain. Germline V gene data show CDR1 as SNHLY and CDR2 as FYNNEI. The length of the CDR3 is 13 residues. V was clipped by 2 bases and J by 0 bases, with 4 bases between them. CDR3 sequence: CASSESMNTEAFF. CDR3 bases: TGTGCCAGCAGTGAATCCATGAACACTGAAGCTTTCTTT.

The V gene is TRBV10-3, the J gene TRBJ1-4, with a tentative D call TRBD1 (5 bases). CDR1 and CDR2 from the germline V gene are ENHRY and SYGVKD. Trimming took 3 bases from V and 8 from J, leaving 13 bases between them. This CDR3 is 14 amino acids long. The CDR3 is CAISEPGVGEKLFF. The CDR3 DNA is TGTGCCATCAGTGAACCGGGGGTGGGGGAAAAACTGTTTTTT.

This clone has only one observation. The chain employs TRBV6-5 and TRBJ1-5; 11 bases match TRBD1. The germline V gene has CDR1 MNHEY and CDR2 SVGAGI. V dropped 2 bases and J dropped 3; count of bases not matched to a gene: 0. The CDR3 spans 15 residues. In nucleotides, the CDR3 is TGTGCCAGCAGTTACGGACAGGGGGCCAATCAGCCCCAGCATTTT. Amino acids: CASSYGQGANQPQHF.

This chain connects TRBV10-3 to TRBJ1-6, with 10 bases lining up with TRBD1. Germline CDR1 reads ENHRY; CDR2 reads SYGVKD. This CDR3 is 13 amino acids long. V gave up 6 bases and J gave up 8 bases; unmatched junction bases: 1. CDR3 sequence: CAIRGTGDSPLHF. In nucleotides, the CDR3 is TGTGCCATCAGGGGGACAGGGGATTCACCCCTCCACTTT.